The entry that follows covers one T cell receptor (beta chain) sequence. Repertoires were generated with immunoSEQ multiplex PCR, while TCRdb's copy carries only in-frame clones and drops some. The sample consists of approximately 810,000 clones, around 93% of them appearing once. This record comes from a study of shared clonotypes between healthy human individuals. Losses at the gene ends were 5 bases for V and 7 bases for J; bases not matched to a gene: 7. The CDR3 runs 15 residues. The germline V gene has CDR1 WSHSY and CDR2 SAAADI. Terminally differentiated effector memory CD45RA+ cells were left out of the naive CD8 fraction, which was CD45RO-negative and positively selected for CCR7.

Sequenced sample: naive CD8+ T cells sorted from blood. The source of this sequence is a man aged 25 to 40 in good health. This chain uses TRBV10-2 with TRBJ2-1, with TRBD2 matching 11 bases. The CDR3 bases are TGCGCCAGCAGTAAAACTAGCGGGAGTGGAAATGAGCAGTTCTTC. Protein: CASSKTSGSGNEQFF.